Each of the 23 T cell receptor beta chains below was sequenced from the same sample in a study of Ad26.COV2.S vaccination and SARS-CoV-2 variants. Method: immunoSEQ multiplex PCR; TCRdb's copy keeps in-frame clones and lacks some. The sample carries around 310,000 clones, roughly 90% recorded once. Treatment in this sample: 15 to 20 received Ad26.COV2.S at low or high dose, single or two shots; about five received placebo; per-sample allocation not given. The study sampled participants on day 63 after the first vaccine or placebo injection. Sequences were derived from peripheral blood, sampled in a trial of Ad26.COV2.S vaccine versus placebo. The receptor set was obtained from a person aged 18 to 59 who received the Ad26.COV2.S COVID-19 vaccine or a placebo.

This chain links TRBV7-2 with TRBJ2-2, with D unresolved. This CDR3 has 19 residues. Trimming pared 2 bases from V and 3 bases from J, leaving 22 bases between. Germline V gene data show CDR1 as SGHTA and CDR2 as FQGNSA. CDR3 coding DNA: TGTGCCAGCAGCTTAAGACGGAGTCCAACCCCTAAGGACACCGGGGAGCTGTTTTTT. As protein: CASSLRRSPTPKDTGELFF. The full variable domain, completed using reference TRBV7-2 and TRBJ2-2, is GAGVSQSPSNKVTEKGKDVELRCDPISGHTALYWYRQSLGQGLEFLIYFQGNSAPDKSGLPSDRFSAERTGGSVSTLTIQRTQQEDSAVYLCASSLRRSPTPKDTGELFFGEGSRLTVL.

The chain joins TRBV28 to TRBJ2-5, with D possibly being TRBD1 (6 bases). Germline CDR1 MDHEN, CDR2 SYDVKM. Trimming pared 0 bases from V and 9 bases from J, leaving 14 bases between. This CDR3 comprises 14 residues. The CDR3 coding sequence is TGTGCCAGCAGTTTATGGGGGGCCGGACGGGCCCAGTACTTC. It codes for CASSLWGAGRAQYF.

The chain uses TRBV6-2 or TRBV6-3 and TRBJ1-2; D not resolved. The CDR3 extends over 13 amino acids. V was pared by 6 bases and J by 7 bases, with 15 bases between. The V gene's germline CDR1 is MNHEY and CDR2 SVGEGT. This CDR3 reads CASSPIETSGYTF. The CDR3 coding sequence is TGTGCCAGCAGCCCAATCGAGACAAGTGGCTACACCTTC.

J is TRBJ1-1 and V is TRBV7-9; D is ambiguous. The CDR3 is 13 residues long. Per germline, CDR1 SEHNR and CDR2 FQNEAQ (reference sequence). V gave up 5 bases and J gave up 1 base, with 8 bases separating them. In nucleotides, the CDR3 is TGTGCCAGCAGCACCCCAGGGAACACTGAAGCTTTCTTT. Translated: CASSTPGNTEAFF.

CDR3: CASSYGYAGIGNQPQHF. As DNA, the CDR3 is TGTGCCAGCAGTTACGGGTATGCAGGGATTGGCAATCAGCCCCAGCATTTT. The chain is built from TRBV6-2 or TRBV6-3 and TRBJ1-5, with D perhaps TRBD1 (5 bases). The CDR3 runs 17 residues. Deletions cut 2 bases from V and 2 bases from J, with 16 bases between. Germline-derived CDR1 and CDR2 are MNHEY and SVGEGT.

There are a few counts of this clone. In the same sample, other DNA sequences code for this CDR3. The genes are TRBV3-1 (or the pseudogene TRBV3-2) and TRBJ2-7; D unclear. Deletions cut 1 base from V and 5 bases from J, with 3 bases between. This CDR3 comprises 11 residues. CDR1 and CDR2 (germline): LGHDT, YNNKEL (reference sequence). The DNA for the CDR3 is TGTGCCAGCAGCCAAGTTGACGAGCAGTACTTC. Its protein is CASSQVDEQYF.

This chain connects TRBV4-1 to TRBJ1-2; weak D call: TRBD1 (6 bases). Germline loops: CDR1 MGHRA, CDR2 YSYEKL. Trimming cost V 6 bases and J 12 bases, with 20 bases left between them. CDR3 length: 13 amino acids. CDR3 in amino acids: CASSPTYRDGHTF. The CDR3 DNA reads as TGCGCCAGCAGTCCTACATACAGGGACGGTCACACCTTC.

The V and J genes are TRBV24-1 and TRBJ2-2; D is uncertain. The V gene lost 3 bases and the J gene lost 6 bases, with 7 bases spanning the gap. The CDR3 spans 13 residues. The germline V gene encodes CDR1 KGHDR and CDR2 SFDVKD. CDR3: CATSDEQSGELFF. CDR3 bases: TGTGCCACCAGTGATGAACAGTCCGGGGAGCTGTTTTTT.

This clone came up once. The V call is TRBV19, the J call TRBJ2-7, with TRBD1 identical over 9 bases. Germline-derived CDR1 and CDR2 are LNHDA and SQIVND (reference sequence). V lost 2 bases to trimming and J lost 1 base; unmatched junction nucleotides: 9. CDR3 length: 17 residues. The CDR3 coding sequence is TGTGCCAGTAGTATATCAGGGACAGGGAAGGGGTCCTACGAGCAGTACTTC. This translates into CASSISGTGKGSYEQYF.

The chain links TRBV29-1 to TRBJ1-1; D call uncertain. CDR1 is SQVTM, CDR2 ANQGSEA, per germline. V lost 5 bases to trimming and J lost 0 bases, with 10 bases between them. The CDR3 totals 13 residues. The CDR3 DNA sequence: TGCAGCGTTACCGGGCAGTTGAACACTGAAGCTTTCTTT. Translated: CSVTGQLNTEAFF.

The chain carries TRBV7-2 and TRBJ1-1, with a possible D match to TRBD1 (6 bases). The CDR3 spans 14 residues. The germline V gene has CDR1 SGHTA and CDR2 FQGNSA. V was pared by 4 bases and J by 11 bases, with 20 bases between. In DNA, the CDR3 is TGTGCCAGCAGCTACGGAGGGGGGGTGGTTTCGGCTTTCTTT. Translating gives CASSYGGGVVSAFF.

This chain joins TRBV12-3 or TRBV12-4 and TRBJ2-5; D may be TRBD2 (5 bases). The CDR3 is made up of 13 amino acids. V lost 6 bases and J 2 bases, leaving 10 bases between the germline ends. DNA for the CDR3: TGTGCCAGCAGGAGGACTGTACAAGAGACCCAGTACTTC. Protein sequence: CASRRTVQETQYF.

The chain carries TRBV24-1 and TRBJ1-5; D is uncertain. The germline CDR1 and CDR2 sequences are KGHDR and SFDVKD. The CDR3 has 14 amino acids. The V end lost 4 bases, the J end lost 4 bases, and 10 bases lay between the germline ends. CDR3 amino acids: CATSDPASNQPQHF. For the CDR3, the DNA is TGTGCCACCAGTGACCCAGCGAGTAATCAGCCCCAGCATTTT.

Only a few counts were recorded for this clone. The V call is TRBV10-3, the J call TRBJ1-5; possible D gene TRBD1, 5 bases. This CDR3 has 15 amino acids. Trimming pared 0 bases from V and 5 bases from J, leaving 11 bases between. Germline CDR1 is ENHRY and CDR2 is SYGVKD. The CDR3 DNA follows: TGTGCCATCAGTGAGTCCGGGGGGTCCCATCAGCCCCAGCATTTT. This translates into CAISESGGSHQPQHF.

The chain joins TRBV19 to TRBJ1-1, with no clear D. The CDR3 contains 13 residues. The V end lost 4 bases, the J end lost 2 bases, and 8 bases lay between the germline ends. Germline V lookup: CDR1 LNHDA, CDR2 SQIVND (reference sequence). The CDR3 nucleotides are TGTGCCAGTAGTAGGTCGGACAACACTGAAGCTTTCTTT. It yields the protein CASSRSDNTEAFF. The full variable domain, with the rest looked up from reference TRBV19 and TRBJ1-1, is DGGITQSPKYLFRKEGQNVTLSCEQNLNHDAMYWYRQDPGQGLRLIYYSQIVNDFQKGDIAEGYSVSREKKESFPLTVTSAQKNPTAFYLCASSRSDNTEAFFGQGTRLTVV.

The rearrangement uses TRBV5-1 and TRBJ1-4; TRBD1 is a possible D gene (6 bases). The CDR3 contains 15 residues. CDR1 SGHRS and CDR2 YFSETQ come from the germline V gene. The V and J ends lost 4 bases and 5 bases respectively, with 15 bases between them. The CDR3 DNA reads TGCGCCAGCAGCGTTTTACAGGGTACGAATGAAAAACTGTTTTTT. Amino acid sequence: CASSVLQGTNEKLFF.

This chain connects TRBV9 to TRBJ1-4, with D hard to call. The CDR3 contains 14 residues. V was pared by 3 bases and J by 4 bases, with 10 bases between. Germline values: CDR1 SGDLS, CDR2 YYNGEE. This chain's CDR3 is CASSARVLNEKLFF. Written as DNA, the CDR3 is TGTGCCAGCAGCGCCCGGGTCCTTAATGAAAAACTGTTTTTT.

This clone has a handful of counts. DNA of the CDR3: TGTGCCAGCAGCTTAGATATGACGGGACGAGGTTCACCCCTCCACTTT. Protein: CASSLDMTGRGSPLHF. The chain carries TRBV11-2 and TRBJ1-6; D is possibly TRBD1 (5 bases). Germline assignment: CDR1 SGHAT and CDR2 FQNNGV. V was clipped by 0 bases and J by 9 bases, with 15 bases between them. The CDR3 length is 16 residues.

Ten or more counts support this clone. This chain uses TRBV12-2 with TRBJ1-2. TRBV12-2 is a recognized pseudogene. This CDR3 comprises 17 residues. CDR3 loop: CASRFSLKLTGVAGYTF. The CDR3 DNA is TGTGCAAGTCGCTTCAGTCTGAAATTGACGGGTGTTGCGGGCTACACCTTC.

This chain links TRBV6-5 with TRBJ2-1; TRBD2 matches 9 bases. Germline V lookup: CDR1 MNHEY, CDR2 SVGAGI. Trimming at V came to 2 bases and at J to 8 bases, leaving 7 bases not matched to a gene. The CDR3 has 15 residues. The CDR3 sequence: CASSYRSLAGDEQFF. The CDR3 DNA reads as TGTGCCAGCAGTTACAGGTCCTTAGCGGGAGATGAGCAGTTCTTC.

The chain carries TRBV30 and TRBJ2-3; D is uncertain. The germline V and J ends were trimmed by 4 bases and 5 bases, with 19 bases remaining between them. This CDR3 has 15 residues. The V gene's germline CDR1 is GTSNPN and CDR2 SVGIG (reference sequence). The CDR3 DNA sequence: TGTGCCTGGAACCCGGACCTTAGCCCGAGAGATACGCAGTATTTT. Its protein product is CAWNPDLSPRDTQYF. Based on the CDR3 plus reference TRBV30 and TRBJ2-3, the full variable domain is SQTIHQWPATLVQPVGSPLSLECTVEGTSNPNLYWYRQAAGRGLQLLFYSVGIGQISSEVPQNLSASRPQDRQFILSSKKLLLSDSGFYLCAWNPDLSPRDTQYFGPGTRLTVL.

The rearrangement links TRBV30 to TRBJ2-3, with no clear D. The germline V gene has CDR1 GTSNPN and CDR2 SVGIG (reference sequence). The ends were cut back, 8 bases at V and 6 bases at J, with 18 bases in the middle. The CDR3 is 13 residues long. The CDR3 loop reads CATSTHSADTQYF. The DNA for the CDR3 is TGTGCCACAAGCACCCATTCGGCCGATACGCAGTATTTT.

The genes are TRBV18 and TRBJ1-1, with D perhaps TRBD1 (6 bases). Germline lookup yields CDR1 KGHSH and CDR2 LQKENI. V was shortened by 6 bases and J by 1 base, with 9 bases between the two germline ends. This CDR3 is built from 13 residues. This chain's CDR3 is CASSEGGNTEAFF. In nucleotides, the CDR3 is TGTGCCAGCTCCGAGGGGGGGAACACTGAAGCTTTCTTT.